This TCR beta chain was found in a study of naive and memory T cell subsets (dated by TCRdb to between 2016 and 2019). With respect to the entire study: The study applied an open-source, UMI-based TCR alpha and beta sequencing pipeline to sorted naive and memory peripheral blood T cell subsets. Complete agreement was observed between the functional CMV T cell responses and the IgG serology results. RNA was DNase-treated and reverse transcribed with TCR constant-region primers, mostly using SuperScript III. General study outcomes and caveats: In both CD4 and CD8 cells, going from naive through CM, EM and EMRA, the Gini index went up while Shannon and inverse Simpson diversity went down. RNA-based TCR counts may be influenced by expression changes linked to T cell activation and differentiation. Single alpha or beta chain sequences, rather than paired alpha/beta receptors, were used to define clonotypes. After error correction, over 95% of naive TCR sequences appeared only once, giving much steeper abundance distributions than memory subsets. A few larger clonotypes were found in naive repertoires, especially CD8, and these larger clonotypes were possibly memory cells re-expressing CD45RA. TCR abundance followed a power law with an exponent that was different for naive and memory subsets but consistent across the three individuals. The repertoire findings for the naive and memory subsets could not be validated against a ground truth, as none was available.

Libraries were prepared through UMI-ligation and nested PCR. The beta constant-region primer consisted of an equimolar mixture of two oligonucleotides that together covered TRBC1 and TRBC2. A single-stranded oligonucleotide bearing the SP2 primer plus a 12-nucleotide UMI was ligated onto the 3' end of the cDNA by T4 RNA ligase 1. Four rounds of PCR, combining the SP2 primer with nested alpha and beta constant-region primers, were used to amplify the ligated cDNA. The ligation reaction was kept at 16 degrees C for about 20-24 hours. PCR2 was typically run as a SYBR Green qPCR and stopped at a predetermined threshold to prevent over-amplification. Agencourt AMPure XP magnetic beads were used for all purifications after the first. Libraries were quantified by Qubit and checked on a TapeStation, with a main peak expected near 650 bp. Pooled libraries were sequenced on an Illumina MiSeq using v2 2x251 paired-end kits, and typically about 0.95-2.3 million reads were obtained per sample. Libraries were pooled at approximately 3.7 nM per sample, and roughly 4.5-7% PhiX was added to improve cluster recognition. In the authors' own workflow: V and J genes were assigned to Demultiplexor-processed FASTQ reads by Decombinator through tag matching, with a single base-pair mismatch being allowed. Collapsinator used UMIs to correct both sequencing errors and frequency errors arising from PCR heterogeneity. TCRs were translated and CDR3s were extracted from the conserved cysteine to the FGXG phenylalanine by CDR3Translator, with non-productive sequences being flagged. Repertoires were subsampled to equal numbers of UMI-defined TCRs before Gini, Shannon entropy and inverse Simpson indices were calculated. Power-law fits to clonotype abundance distributions were performed by maximum likelihood within the linear range. On one naive CD8 sample, the pipeline and MIGEC gave similar UMI counts, unique TCR numbers and clonal distributions. One analysis removed from the naive repertoire any naive TCRs that were also found in any memory subset from the same donor. Repertoires were searched for about 7,300 CMV-associated CDR3 sequences compiled from VDJdb and a published dataset. TCRdb reran the public reads through fastp at Q25 and MiXCR, keeping productive beta chains. Merged by CDR3 protein, the rows form single entries marked with the most common genes and DNA. The V and J calls were not made by the authors but by TCRdb's processing. For this sample the table gives 120,000 to 150,000 distinct CDR3 sequences, of which more than 15% were detected only once. The ten biggest clones cover roughly 0.14% of the sample.

V loses 1 base of germline sequence and J loses 8 bases, and the interval between the two ends is 14 bases. Based on the germline V gene, the CDR1 and CDR2 sequences are SGHDN and FVKESK. Taken from cysteine to phenylalanine, the CDR3 has 15 residues. The read is trimmed to its CDR3 DNA, 45 bases read in frame from base 1. This clonotype was counted ten times or more. The specificity of this receptor is unknown. No base qualities exist here, and no much larger clone lies one base off it. From the second PCR step onward, the TCR alpha chain libraries and the TCR beta chain libraries were amplified separately. CMV status of each donor was established by measuring IFNgamma production from CD4+ T cells after fresh PBMCs were stimulated overnight with CMV viral lysate. Using Miltenyi beads, CD4 T cells were first positively selected, and CD8 T cells were then positively selected from the CD4-negative fraction. Cells were stained for CD3, CD4, CD8, CD45RA, CD27 and a live/dead dye and were sorted on a BD Aria II into four subsets based on CD45RA and CD27. A few healthy volunteers provided blood, and each donor's sample was split into CD4 and CD8 T cells and then further divided into four differentiation subsets. Roughly 120 ml of peripheral blood was collected from each donor, and PBMC were isolated from the blood using Ficoll-Paque PLUS density-gradient centrifugation. The sorted cells were lysed in RLT buffer, after which RNA was extracted using a Qiagen RNeasy kit and kept at -80 degrees C.

The rearrangement joined TRBV14 to TRBJ1-4; TRBD1 is possibly the D segment (5 matching bases). This clonotype was obtained from a human donor in good health. What was sequenced was naive CD4+ T cells from blood. Interpreted using the paper, the cell subset or site label stands for: naive T cells, CD45RA high CD27+. The CDR3 amino acid sequence is: CASSQVTGREEKLFF. Read as DNA, the sequence is TGTGCCAGCAGCCAAGTAACAGGAAGAGAAGAAAAACTGTTTTTT.